Presented here are 23 T cell receptor beta chains from one specimen sequenced in a study of T cells after yellow fever vaccination. One entry per CDR3 protein, called by TCRdb with MiXCR from the 5' RACE reads. The sample lists approximately 600,000 distinct CDR3 sequences, 12% occurring once. Source: PBMCs, taken on the day of the yellow fever booster vaccination. These receptors originate from a man younger than 40 who received the YFV17D yellow fever vaccine.

The chain joins TRBV4-1 to TRBJ2-3, with D perhaps matching TRBD2 (7 bases). The V gene's germline CDR1 is MGHRA and CDR2 YSYEKL. The CDR3 spans 22 residues. V was clipped by 0 bases and J by 4 bases, with 32 bases between them. The CDR3 is CASSQEFQRILDRRGGADTQYF. DNA for the CDR3: TGCGCCAGCAGCCAAGAATTTCAAAGAATTCTAGACAGGAGGGGGGGGGCAGATACGCAGTATTTT.

This clonotype showed up many times. The chain links TRBV27 to TRBJ2-7, with TRBD1 identical over 8 bases. Germline values: CDR1 MNHEY, CDR2 SMNVEV (reference sequence). The CDR3 loop spans 15 amino acids. The junction had 11 bases not matched to a gene; V was cut back by 7 bases and J by 3 bases. This CDR3 is CASTRRQGTIYEQYF. CDR3 nucleotides: TGTGCCAGCACCAGAAGACAGGGGACAATCTACGAGCAGTACTTC.

This chain joins TRBV4-3 and TRBJ2-1, with 11 bases aligning to TRBD1. V lost 4 bases to trimming and J lost 9 bases; unmatched junction nucleotides: 11. The CDR3 is made up of 16 amino acids. From germline, CDR1 is LGHNA and CDR2 YSLEER. This CDR3 reads CASSPSRDRGSVEQFF. The CDR3 bases are TGCGCCAGCAGCCCAAGCCGGGACAGGGGGTCGGTTGAGCAGTTCTTC.

The chain is built from TRBV3-1 and TRBJ2-5; D ambiguous. The CDR3 extends over 13 amino acids. Looked up from germline, CDR1 is LGHDT and CDR2 is YNNKEL (reference sequence). V shed 1 base and J shed 5 bases, with 8 bases lying between them. As DNA, the CDR3 is TGTGCCAGCAGCCAAGGATGGGGTGAGACCCAGTACTTC. Translating gives CASSQGWGETQYF.

The rearrangement uses TRBV7-2 and TRBJ2-3, with TRBD1 identical over 7 bases. The CDR3 covers 15 residues. The trim removed 3 bases at V and 5 bases at J, leaving 8 bases unmatched. Germline lookup yields CDR1 SGHTA and CDR2 FQGNSA. CDR3 in amino acids: CASSLGQPREDTQYF. CDR3 DNA: TGTGCCAGCAGCTTGGGACAGCCTAGGGAAGATACGCAGTATTTT.

The chain combines TRBV4-3 with TRBJ2-1; the D gene is possibly TRBD2 (5 bases). Germline values: CDR1 LGHNA, CDR2 YSLEER. This CDR3 has 15 amino acids. V shed 0 bases and J shed 9 bases, with 15 bases lying between them. CDR3 sequence: CASSQDLRGRGEQFF. Here the CDR3 DNA reads TGCGCCAGCAGCCAAGATCTTCGAGGACGGGGTGAGCAGTTCTTC.

The genes are TRBV7-6 and TRBJ1-3, with D hard to call. This CDR3 is 16 amino acids long. Trimming stripped 2 bases from V and 0 bases from J, with 11 bases between. Germline V gene sequence: CDR1 SGHVS, CDR2 FNYEAQ. CDR3 region: CASSLTTPNSGNTIYF. CDR3 DNA: TGTGCCAGCAGCTTAACAACACCGAACTCTGGAAACACCATATATTTT.

The CDR3 region is CASSPWVGDGEQYF. The CDR3, as DNA: TGTGCCAGCAGCCCCTGGGTCGGGGATGGCGAGCAGTACTTC. V is TRBV5-5 and J is TRBJ2-7; D possibly corresponds to TRBD2 (5 bases). Trimming removed 4 bases from V and 6 bases from J, with 17 bases in between. This CDR3 contains 14 residues. Germline-derived CDR1 and CDR2 are SGHKS and YYEKEE (reference sequence).

This chain's CDR3 is CAKGGRLAVNLYEQYF. The DNA for the CDR3 is TGTGCCAAGGGGGGGCGACTAGCGGTTAATCTCTACGAGCAGTACTTC. The chain combines TRBV6-7 with TRBJ2-7; 9 bases agree with TRBD2. TRBV6-7 is given ORF status, its function remaining uncertain. The CDR3 is made up of 16 amino acids. The J segment lost 3 bases and the V segment lost 10 bases, leaving 16 bases of the junction unmatched.

This clonotype has more than one count but fewer than ten. This chain links TRBV12-3 or TRBV12-4 with TRBJ2-1; tentatively, D is TRBD2 (5 bases). There are 15 residues in the CDR3. V lost 0 bases and J lost 6, with 12 bases in between. In DNA form, the CDR3 reads TGTGCCAGCAGTTTAGCCCCTCCGGACTTCAATGAGCAGTTCTTC. Protein: CASSLAPPDFNEQFF.

This clonotype was found many times. V is TRBV20-1 and J is TRBJ2-7; possible D gene TRBD2, 6 bases. Germline values: CDR1 DFQATT, CDR2 SNEGSKA (reference sequence). CDR3 length: 15 residues. V was pared by 1 base and J by 7 bases, with 20 bases between. The CDR3 DNA reads as TGCAGTGCTAGAGGGCGGGACCCCCCCCTTTTGGAGCAGTACTTC. Protein: CSARGRDPPLLEQYF.

This clonotype was seen a few times. V and J are TRBV3-1 and TRBJ2-1; TRBD1 is a possible D gene (5 bases). Trimming took 3 bases from V and 2 from J, leaving 14 bases between them. The CDR3 extends over 16 amino acids. Germline assignment: CDR1 LGHDT and CDR2 YNNKEL (reference sequence). The CDR3, as DNA: TGTGCCAGCAGCCAGCGAACAGGTGGGACCTACAATGAGCAGTTCTTC. Encoded protein: CASSQRTGGTYNEQFF.

The rearrangement joins TRBV5-6 to TRBJ2-3; D unclear. The CDR3 loop spans 12 amino acids. Germline values: CDR1 SGHDT, CDR2 YYEEEE. V lost 5 bases to trimming and J lost 5 bases, with 9 bases between them. The CDR3 spells CASSSTIDTQYF. Here the CDR3 DNA reads TGTGCCAGCAGTTCTACCATAGATACGCAGTATTTT.

This clonotype has ten or more counts. The chain recombines TRBV6-6 with TRBJ2-1; TRBD2 might be the D (7 bases). This CDR3 has 13 residues. Germline CDR1 and CDR2: MNHNY and SVGAGI (reference sequence). The V end was cut by 7 bases, the J end by 8 bases, with 15 bases between. The CDR3 sequence: CASNQRGGHEQFF. Written as DNA, the CDR3 is TGTGCCAGCAACCAAAGGGGGGGGCATGAGCAGTTCTTC.

This clonotype was seen a handful of times. The J gene is TRBJ2-5, the V gene TRBV24-1, with unresolved D. The CDR3 sequence is 10 residues long. Germline CDR1 KGHDR, CDR2 SFDVKD. V was clipped by 8 bases and J by 3 bases, with 3 bases between them. The CDR3 nucleotides are TGTGCCACCAAAAAAGAGACCCAGTACTTC. Translating it yields CATKKETQYF.

This chain connects TRBV20-1 to TRBJ2-3; a possible D gene is TRBD1 (6 bases). CDR3 length equals 13 residues. V lost 6 bases and J lost 2, with 12 bases in between. Germline V gives CDR1 DFQATT, CDR2 SNEGSKA (reference sequence). CDR3 loop: CSARQGNTDTQYF. CDR3 sequence (DNA): TGCAGTGCCCGCCAGGGGAACACAGATACGCAGTATTTT.

There are a few counts of this clonotype. The chain links TRBV18 to TRBJ2-2, with a possible D match to TRBD1 (6 bases). The length of the CDR3 is 15 residues. The V and J ends lost 5 bases and 1 base respectively, with 11 bases between them. Germline V gene lookup returns CDR1 KGHSH and CDR2 LQKENI. In DNA, the CDR3 is TGTGCCAGCTCAGGGCCGGGACAGAACACCGGGGAGCTGTTTTTT. Its translation: CASSGPGQNTGELFF.

This clonotype was detected only a few times. V gene TRBV15 combines with J gene TRBJ2-3; no clear D gene. This CDR3 has 12 residues. Trimming took 3 bases from V and 9 from J, leaving 10 bases between them. Germline lookup yields CDR1 LNHNV and CDR2 YYDKDF (reference sequence). CDR3 sequence: CATSRRSDTQYF. In nucleotides, the CDR3 is TGTGCCACCAGCAGGAGATCGGACACGCAGTATTTT.

This clonotype was picked up one time. The chain joins TRBV18 to TRBJ2-7; 7 nucleotides agree with TRBD2. The V segment lost 1 base and the J segment 6 bases; nucleotides outside the gene matches: 9. CDR3 size: 15 residues. Germline lookup yields CDR1 KGHSH and CDR2 LQKENI. The CDR3 coding sequence is TGTGCCAGCTCACCACGAGGGGCGGGAGCGGGCGAGCAGTACTTC. Amino acids: CASSPRGAGAGEQYF.

The V call is TRBV6-2 or TRBV6-3, the J call TRBJ2-7, with TRBD2 matching 14 bases. The V gene end was trimmed by 2 bases and the J gene end by 1 base; junction bases not matched to a gene: 10. Germline CDR1 MNHEY, CDR2 SVGEGT. This CDR3 has 19 residues. CDR3 amino acids: CASSYAPGLAGVLSYEQYF. The CDR3 DNA sequence: TGTGCCAGCAGTTACGCTCCGGGACTAGCGGGAGTCTTGTCCTACGAGCAGTACTTC.

This clonotype was picked up a small number of times. The chain couples TRBV30 to TRBJ2-7, with D possibly TRBD1 on 6 matching bases. The V end lost 2 bases, the J end lost 3 bases, and 11 bases lay between the germline ends. In germline, CDR1 is GTSNPN, CDR2 SVGIG (reference sequence). The CDR3 has 13 amino acids. The CDR3 DNA is TGTGCCTGGAGTTCGGGCAGGGGCTACGAGCAGTACTTC. It encodes CAWSSGRGYEQYF.

This clonotype appeared a few times. The rearrangement uses TRBV6-1 and TRBJ2-3; 9 bases align to TRBD1. This CDR3 region has 14 residues. Per the germline V gene, CDR1 is MNHNS and CDR2 is SASEGT. V gave up 9 bases and J gave up 5 bases; unmatched junction bases: 9. This CDR3 is CASPPGQGVDTQYF. The CDR3 nucleotides are TGTGCCAGTCCGCCGGGACAGGGAGTAGATACGCAGTATTTT.

The chain combines TRBV30 with TRBJ2-7; D not resolved. The ends were cut back, 3 bases at V and 4 bases at J, with 16 bases in the middle. This CDR3 is 14 amino acids long. Germline-derived CDR1 and CDR2 are GTSNPN and SVGIG (reference sequence). DNA for the CDR3: TGTGCCTGGAGCGACAAGCTCCCCTCGTACGAGCAGTACTTC. Residues: CAWSDKLPSYEQYF.